What follows are 5 T cell receptor beta chains derived from one specimen sequenced in a study of blood T cell repertoires in COVID-19. Sequenced by immunoSEQ multiplex PCR; TCRdb stores in-frame clones only, minus some. The data show 310,000 or so clones, over 70% seen once. The sample consisted of peripheral blood. The receptors originated from a woman aged 45-59 years with acute or convalescent COVID-19.

The genes are TRBV27 and TRBJ1-2; D ambiguous. The V gene's germline CDR1 is MNHEY and CDR2 SMNVEV (reference sequence). The CDR3 consists of 8 residues. The CDR3 sequence: CPSQGYTF. CDR3 sequence (DNA): TGTCCCTCCCAGGGCTACACCTTC.

This clone was seen at least ten times. The V gene is TRBV6-5, the J gene TRBJ2-1; 11 bases fit TRBD1. Germline CDR1 MNHEY, CDR2 SVGAGI. The J segment lost 9 bases and the V segment lost 8 bases, leaving 3 bases of the junction unmatched. The length of the CDR3 is 12 residues. The CDR3 nucleotides read TGTGCCAGCGGACAGGGGGCAACTGAGCAGTTCTTC. Its translation is CASGQGATEQFF.

The V call is TRBV10-2, the J call TRBJ1-4; 10 nucleotides line up with TRBD1. The J segment lost 7 bases and the V segment lost 10 bases, leaving 6 bases of the junction unmatched. Germline CDR1 reads WSHSY; CDR2 reads SAAADI. The CDR3 spans 13 residues. CDR3 nucleotides: TGCGCCACCACGGACAGGGGGAGTGAAAAACTGTTTTTT. This encodes CATTDRGSEKLFF.

The chain links TRBV11-2 to TRBJ2-7; D might be TRBD2 (5 bases). V was cut by 2 bases and J by 5 bases, with 10 bases left in between. The CDR3 spans 13 residues. From germline, CDR1 is SGHAT and CDR2 FQNNGV. The CDR3 spells CASSLRERDEQYF. CDR3 nucleotides: TGTGCCAGCAGCTTACGGGAACGGGACGAGCAGTACTTC.

This rearrangement joins TRBV5-5 to TRBJ2-2; no clear D gene. The ends were cut back, 1 base at V and 3 bases at J, with 7 bases in the middle. Germline V gene data show CDR1 as SGHKS and CDR2 as YYEKEE (reference sequence). CDR3 length equals 14 residues. CDR3 sequence: CASSLTVDTGELFF. The DNA for the CDR3 is TGTGCCAGCAGCTTGACGGTCGACACCGGGGAGCTGTTTTTT.